These T cell receptor beta chains were read from a single sample in a study of blood T cell repertoires in COVID-19. Using immunoSEQ multiplex PCR, the repertoire was profiled, and TCRdb retains in-frame clones only, with some absent. The table shows a few hundred thousand clones, with roughly 86% occurring only once. The sequenced sample was PBMCs or T cells enriched from blood (not recorded which). The receptors originated from a man in his late teens or twenties with acute COVID-19. Each CDR3 is given with its conserved first and last residue. Fields, in order: J gene, D gene, V gene, clone size, CDR3 DNA, CDR3 protein. A D gene is named only where the DNA matches it firmly. Size is stated for part of the rows, as once, few or many counts, or as a class when the clone is expanded.

J: TRBJ1-2; D: .; V: TRBV5-5; size: once; DNA: TGTGCCAGCAGCAACCGGGACACCCTCAACTATGGCTACACCTTC; CDR3: CASSNRDTLNYGYTF
J: TRBJ2-1; D: .; V: TRBV5-1; size: once; DNA: TGCGCCAGCAGAAGAGTGGGTGGGCATGAGCAGTTCTTC; CDR3: CASRRVGGHEQFF
J: TRBJ1-4; D: .; V: TRBV30; size: .; DNA: TGTGCCTGGAGTGTACGGTGGGAGGGTAATGAAAAACTGTTTTTT; CDR3: CAWSVRWEGNEKLFF
J: TRBJ1-2; D: TRBD1; V: TRBV4-3; size: .; DNA: TGCGCCAGCAGCCAAGAAGACAGGGACTATGGCTACACCTTC; CDR3: CASSQEDRDYGYTF
J: TRBJ1-5; D: TRBD1; V: TRBV2; size: once; DNA: TGTGCCAGCAGATTGACAGGGGGGAATCAGCCCCAGCATTTT; CDR3: CASRLTGGNQPQHF
J: TRBJ2-6; D: TRBD1; V: TRBV10-3; size: .; DNA: TGTGCCATCTCAACCGGGGGACAGGGTACTACCGGGGCCAACGTCCTGACTTTC; CDR3: CAISTGGQGTTGANVLTF
J: TRBJ2-7; D: .; V: TRBV18; size: many; DNA: TGTGCCAGCTCGCTACAGGACTACGAGCAGTACTTC; CDR3: CASSLQDYEQYF
J: TRBJ1-5; D: .; V: TRBV19; size: once; DNA: TGTGCCAGTAGTATGCAGGGGAATCAGCCCCAGCATTTT; CDR3: CASSMQGNQPQHF
J: TRBJ1-1; D: .; V: TRBV11-3; size: few; DNA: TGTGCCAGCAGCTTTGGGAGATTCACTGAAGCTTTCTTT; CDR3: CASSFGRFTEAFF
J: TRBJ2-7; D: .; V: TRBV30; size: .; DNA: TGTGCCTGGAGTATAACCTACGAGCAGTACTTC; CDR3: CAWSITYEQYF
J: TRBJ2-5; D: TRBD2; V: TRBV7-2; size: .; DNA: TGTGCCAGCAGCCCCTTAGCGGGGGTGGGCCAAGAGACCCAGTACTTC; CDR3: CASSPLAGVGQETQYF
J: TRBJ2-1; D: TRBD2; V: TRBV28; size: .; DNA: TGTGCCAGCAGTCTTTGGACTAGCGGGACCTCCTACAATGAGCAGTTCTTC; CDR3: CASSLWTSGTSYNEQFF
J: TRBJ2-3; D: .; V: TRBV7-6; size: .; DNA: TGTGCCAGCAGCTTAGCGGAGGCAGATACGCAGTATTTT; CDR3: CASSLAEADTQYF
J: TRBJ2-1; D: .; V: TRBV14; size: .; DNA: TGTGCCAGCAGCCAATTCCAGGGGCTAAATGAGCAGTTCTTC; CDR3: CASSQFQGLNEQFF
J: TRBJ2-7; D: .; V: TRBV7-9; size: .; DNA: TGTGCCAGCAGCTTAGAACAGGTCTCCTACGAGCAGTACTTC; CDR3: CASSLEQVSYEQYF
J: TRBJ2-1; D: TRBD2; V: TRBV5-4; size: .; DNA: TGTGCCAGCAGCTTGGGGGGACTAGCGGGAATGAATGAGCAGTTCTTC; CDR3: CASSLGGLAGMNEQFF
J: TRBJ1-1; D: .; V: TRBV3-1/TRBV3-2; size: .; DNA: TGTGCCAGCAGCCGAAACTCCAGGGATGAAGCTTTCTTT; CDR3: CASSRNSRDEAFF
J: TRBJ2-1; D: .; V: TRBV4-1; size: .; DNA: TGCGCCAGCAGCCGGCGGGACAATGAGCAGTTCTTC; CDR3: CASSRRDNEQFF
J: TRBJ1-1; D: TRBD1; V: TRBV4-1; size: .; DNA: TGCGCCAGCAGCGCCCCCGACAGGGGGTCCCCGGAAGCTTTCTTT; CDR3: CASSAPDRGSPEAFF
J: TRBJ1-6; D: TRBD1; V: TRBV6-1; size: few; DNA: TGTGCCAGCAGTGAAGACACAGGGGAGAATTCACCCCTCCACTTT; CDR3: CASSEDTGENSPLHF
J: TRBJ1-1; D: .; V: TRBV2; size: .; DNA: TGTGCCAGCAGTGAAGGGCAGGGAGGATATGGCACTGAAGCTTTCTTT; CDR3: CASSEGQGGYGTEAFF
J: TRBJ2-4; D: .; V: TRBV19; size: .; DNA: TGTGCCAGTCAAGCAACCAGGCAAAGAGCCAAAAACATTCAGTACTTC; CDR3: CASQATRQRAKNIQYF
J: TRBJ2-1; D: TRBD2; V: TRBV5-4; size: .; DNA: TGTGCCAGCAGCTTGGCCGATCTCGGGAGGAATGAGCAGTTCTTC; CDR3: CASSLADLGRNEQFF
J: TRBJ2-5; D: TRBD2; V: TRBV19; size: .; DNA: TGTGCCAGTAGTATAGGTCGGGGCCCGCGGGGGCAAGAGACCCAGTACTTC; CDR3: CASSIGRGPRGQETQYF
J: TRBJ2-5; D: TRBD2; V: TRBV2; size: .; DNA: TGTGCCAGCAGCGCCGGACTAGCGGGAGTCTGGAAGACCCAGTACTTC; CDR3: CASSAGLAGVWKTQYF
J: TRBJ2-7; D: .; V: TRBV27; size: .; DNA: TGTGCCACCCTCCGAGTCTATGGGCAGTACTTC; CDR3: CATLRVYGQYF
J: TRBJ1-1; D: .; V: TRBV6-1; size: .; DNA: TGTGCCAGCAGTGATCGGACAGTGAACACTGAAGCTTTCTTT; CDR3: CASSDRTVNTEAFF
J: TRBJ2-5; D: .; V: TRBV29-1; size: .; DNA: TGCAGCGTCCGACAGGCACAAGAGACCCAGTACTTC; CDR3: CSVRQAQETQYF
J: TRBJ2-1; D: TRBD2; V: TRBV9; size: .; DNA: TGTGCCAGCAGCCCAAGCGGGAGCTCATACAATGAGCAGTTCTTC; CDR3: CASSPSGSSYNEQFF
J: TRBJ2-5; D: TRBD2; V: TRBV5-1; size: .; DNA: TGCGCCAGCAGCTTGGAAGCGGGAGGGCCCTGGGAGACCCAGTACTTC; CDR3: CASSLEAGGPWETQYF
J: TRBJ2-1; D: TRBD2; V: TRBV4-1; size: .; DNA: TGCGCCAGCAGCCAAGGAGGGGAGCGGGGTGCCGTGGGGGAGCAGTTCTTC; CDR3: CASSQGGERGAVGEQFF
J: TRBJ1-2; D: .; V: TRBV4-1; size: .; DNA: TGCGCCAGCAGCCAAGATCGGGGGGGCAGAGCCACCTTC; CDR3: CASSQDRGGRATF
J: TRBJ2-2; D: TRBD1; V: TRBV28; size: .; DNA: TGTGCCAGCAGTTTCCGACAGGGGGCAGGCGGGGAGCTGTTTTTT; CDR3: CASSFRQGAGGELFF
J: TRBJ2-7; D: .; V: TRBV9; size: .; DNA: TGTGCCAGCAGCCCGCTATGGGGGCTAGAGCAGTACTTC; CDR3: CASSPLWGLEQYF
J: TRBJ2-7; D: TRBD2; V: TRBV13; size: once; DNA: TGTGCCAGCAGCGGCCCGAGCGGGAGATTTGACGAGCAGTACTTC; CDR3: CASSGPSGRFDEQYF
J: TRBJ2-7; D: .; V: TRBV19; size: .; DNA: TGTGCCAGTAGTATTACGCACAGGGTCGAGCAGTACTTC; CDR3: CASSITHRVEQYF
J: TRBJ2-6; D: TRBD1; V: TRBV5-1; size: .; DNA: TGCGCCAGCAGTTCTCGGACAGGGAACTCTGGGGCCAACGTCCTGACTTTC; CDR3: CASSSRTGNSGANVLTF